The 23 T cell receptor beta chains reported below all come from one sample, sequenced in a study of T cell responses to AZD1222 COVID-19 vaccine. The data were produced by immunoSEQ multiplex PCR, yet TCRdb's version contains in-frame clones alone and is incomplete. Altogether 90,000 to 150,000 clones are present, around 90% being singletons, with the ten largest covering 2.6%. The specimen comprised peripheral blood, sampled 28 days after the second AZD1222 dose. The receptors stem from an adult who received the AZD1222 COVID-19 vaccine.

This chain joins TRBV10-1 and TRBJ1-2; no definite D call. Trimming took off 3 bases at V and 2 bases at J, with 13 bases between the two ends. From germline, CDR1 is WNHNN and CDR2 SYGVQD (reference sequence). The CDR3 runs 15 residues. CDR3 nucleotides: TGCGCCAGCAGTGATTCGGCAGCATGGAACTATGGCTACACCTTC. Its translation: CASSDSAAWNYGYTF.

The CDR3 sequence: CASGGQDGNQPQHF. In nucleotides, the CDR3 is TGTGCCAGCGGGGGACAGGACGGAAATCAGCCCCAGCATTTT. The chain combines TRBV2 with TRBJ1-5; 8 bases are shared with TRBD1. V gave up 8 bases and J gave up 4 bases; unmatched junction bases: 7. This CDR3 contains 14 residues. Germline lookup yields CDR1 SNHLY and CDR2 FYNNEI.

The chain has TRBV19 and TRBJ1-2; tentatively, D is TRBD1 (6 bases). The V gene lost 6 bases and the J gene lost 4 bases, with 27 bases spanning the gap. The CDR3 runs 18 residues. Germline-derived CDR1 and CDR2 are LNHDA and SQIVND (reference sequence). The CDR3 sequence is CASRPWFGGEEDSYGYTF. The CDR3 DNA is TGTGCCAGTAGGCCATGGTTCGGGGGCGAAGAGGATTCCTATGGCTACACCTTC.

The CDR3 region has the DNA TGTGCCAGCAGTGTCCAGGGTAATGAAAAACTGTTTTTT. It translates to CASSVQGNEKLFF. The chain has TRBV28 and TRBJ1-4; D is perhaps TRBD1 (5 bases). The germline gives CDR1 MDHEN, CDR2 SYDVKM. V was cut by 5 bases and J by 4 bases, with 8 bases left in between. The length of the CDR3 is 13 residues.

The CDR3 sequence: CASSSIEGGGRNTEAFF. In DNA form, the CDR3 reads TGTGCCAGCAGTTCTATTGAAGGGGGTGGGAGAAACACTGAAGCTTTCTTT. The chain combines TRBV6-2 or TRBV6-3 with TRBJ1-1; possible D gene TRBD1, 6 bases. Germline assignment: CDR1 MNHEY and CDR2 SVGEGT. This CDR3 has 17 amino acids. The V and J ends lost 4 bases and 2 bases respectively, with 20 bases between them.

The CDR3 DNA is TGTGCCACCAGCGGGACTCAAAATCAGCCCCAGCATTTT. Translated, it gives CATSGTQNQPQHF. The chain has TRBV24-1 and TRBJ1-5; D perhaps matches TRBD1 (5 bases). This CDR3 comprises 13 residues. Trimming took off 7 bases at V and 4 bases at J, with 10 bases between the two ends. The germline V gene encodes CDR1 KGHDR and CDR2 SFDVKD.

The chain employs TRBV14 and TRBJ1-5; D may be TRBD1 (5 bases). Trimming took 2 bases from V and 2 from J, leaving 10 bases between them. Germline V lookup: CDR1 SGHDN, CDR2 FVKESK. CDR3 length equals 15 residues. DNA for the CDR3: TGTGCCAGCAGCCAAAGCGGGGGAGGCAATCAGCCCCAGCATTTT. Translation gives CASSQSGGGNQPQHF.

This clone was recorded once. CDR3 protein: CASSESVWQPQHF. In DNA form, the CDR3 reads TGTGCCAGCAGTGAATCGGTGTGGCAGCCCCAGCATTTT. V gene TRBV6-1 combines with J gene TRBJ1-5, with D hard to call. The CDR3 runs 13 residues. Germline loops: CDR1 MNHNS, CDR2 SASEGT. Trimming pared 2 bases from V and 7 bases from J, leaving 9 bases between.

The CDR3 coding sequence is TGTGCCAGCAGCCTATCCCGACAGGGTATAAACACCGGGGAGCTGTTTTTT. It encodes CASSLSRQGINTGELFF. V usage is TRBV7-2 and J usage is TRBJ2-2; 7 bases map to TRBD1. V was pared by 5 bases and J by 2 bases, with 11 bases of the junction left unmatched. The CDR3 spans 17 residues. The V gene's germline CDR1 is SGHTA and CDR2 FQGNSA.

The chain couples TRBV23-1 to TRBJ1-2; 7 bases fit TRBD1. TRBV23-1 falls under the ORF class, with uncertain function. V dropped 7 bases and J dropped 2; count of bases not matched to a gene: 13. The CDR3 is 16 residues long. CDR3 sequence: CASNTRQGTPNYGYTF. The CDR3 DNA reads TGCGCCAGCAATACCAGACAGGGAACCCCAAACTATGGCTACACCTTC.

This clone was detected ten times or more. The chain is built from TRBV6-5 and TRBJ2-7, with a possible D match to TRBD2 (5 bases). The CDR3 length is 15 residues. CDR1 and CDR2 (germline): MNHEY, SVGAGI. V gave up 6 bases and J gave up 0 bases, with 15 bases separating them. In DNA form, the CDR3 reads TGTGCCAGCAGCCAACGGGGTTCTCTCTCCTACGAGCAGTACTTC. Amino acids: CASSQRGSLSYEQYF.

The chain uses TRBV28 and TRBJ1-2; TRBD1 aligns across 8 bases. V lost 6 bases and J lost 3; bases outside the gene matches: 9. The CDR3 runs 15 residues. The germline CDR1 and CDR2 sequences are MDHEN and SYDVKM. CDR3 DNA sequence: TGTGCCAGCAGGCCTCGCAGGGGGCCTTACTATGGCTACACCTTC. This codes for CASRPRRGPYYGYTF.

This rearrangement joins TRBV7-2 to TRBJ1-2, with 9 bases identical to TRBD1. CDR3 length equals 14 residues. V gave up 7 bases and J gave up 3 bases; unmatched junction bases: 6. Per the germline V gene, CDR1 is SGHTA and CDR2 is FQGNSA. The CDR3 reads CASNPQGAHYGYTF. DNA for the CDR3: TGTGCCAGCAATCCACAGGGGGCTCACTATGGCTACACCTTC.

The V gene is TRBV23-1, the J gene TRBJ2-7, with TRBD1 matching over 7 bases. TRBV23-1 is an open reading frame, and its role is uncertain. The CDR3 has 14 amino acids. V was pared by 6 bases and J by 3 bases, with 8 bases of the junction left unmatched. CDR3 DNA: TGCGCCAGCAGGCTCGGACAGGTCGTCTACGAGCAGTACTTC. Translating it yields CASRLGQVVYEQYF.

J is TRBJ2-7 and V is TRBV11-2, with D possibly TRBD1 on 5 matching bases. The CDR3 spans 16 residues. Germline V gene sequence: CDR1 SGHAT, CDR2 FQNNGV. Deletions cut 2 bases from V and 4 bases from J, with 18 bases between. This CDR3 reads CASSLNRLGAAYEQYF. DNA of the CDR3: TGTGCCAGCAGCTTAAATAGATTAGGGGCAGCATACGAGCAGTACTTC.

This clone was counted once. The rearrangement joins TRBV3-1 (or the pseudogene TRBV3-2) to TRBJ1-2, with D maybe TRBD1 (5 bases). The V gene's germline CDR1 is LGHDT and CDR2 YNNKEL (reference sequence). Trimming removed 1 base from V and 4 bases from J, with 10 bases in between. The CDR3 is made up of 14 amino acids. The CDR3 DNA is TGTGCCAGCAGCCAAGGACAGCGGGGCTATGGCTACACCTTC. Translated, it gives CASSQGQRGYGYTF.

This chain uses TRBV7-2 with TRBJ2-7; a possible D gene is TRBD1 (5 bases). The CDR3 has 13 residues. V was pared by 4 bases and J by 6 bases, with 13 bases between. The germline CDR1 and CDR2 sequences are SGHTA and FQGNSA. The CDR3 spells CASSSITGSEQYF. The CDR3 DNA reads TGTGCCAGCAGCTCCATTACAGGTTCCGAGCAGTACTTC.

The chain uses TRBV2 and TRBJ1-1, with 12 nucleotides matching TRBD1. CDR1 and CDR2 (germline): SNHLY, FYNNEI. After removal of 6 bases from V and 1 base from J, the junction contained 3 bases not matched to a gene. The CDR3 consists of 15 residues. The CDR3 bases are TGTGCCAGCAGGAAGGGACAGGGGGCGAACACTGAAGCTTTCTTT. Amino acids: CASRKGQGANTEAFF.

The chain combines TRBV6-5 with TRBJ1-1; a possible D gene is TRBD1 (6 bases). CDR3 length: 14 amino acids. V lost 5 bases to trimming and J lost 2 bases, with 12 bases between them. CDR1 is MNHEY, CDR2 SVGAGI, per germline. The CDR3 coding sequence is TGTGCCAGCAGTCCGGGACACCGAAACACTGAAGCTTTCTTT. Translation: CASSPGHRNTEAFF.

V and J are TRBV28 and TRBJ1-4; a possible D gene is TRBD1 (5 bases). V lost 5 bases, J lost 8 bases, and 12 bases lay in between. This CDR3 spans 13 amino acids. Germline CDR1 MDHEN, CDR2 SYDVKM. The CDR3 spells CASSPPRGEKLFF. The CDR3, as DNA: TGTGCCAGCAGTCCCCCCCGGGGGGAAAAACTGTTTTTT.

This sequence joins TRBV15 and TRBJ2-7; 9 nucleotides align to TRBD1. V gave up 2 bases and J gave up 2 bases; unmatched junction bases: 7. Germline assignment: CDR1 LNHNV and CDR2 YYDKDF (reference sequence). This CDR3 has 16 residues. CDR3 residues: CATSRRHRGQAYEQYF. CDR3 in DNA: TGTGCCACCAGCAGACGGCACAGGGGGCAGGCCTACGAGCAGTACTTC.

CDR3 nucleotides: TGTGCCAGCAGCCGACTCGGGGGCCCGAACACTGAAGCTTTCTTT. Translating it yields CASSRLGGPNTEAFF. The chain recombines TRBV3-1 (or the pseudogene TRBV3-2) with TRBJ1-1; D possibly corresponds to TRBD1 (6 bases). The CDR3 runs 15 residues. The V end was cut by 4 bases, the J end by 1 base, with 13 bases between. Germline CDR1 reads LGHDT; CDR2 reads YNNKEL (reference sequence).

This rearrangement joins TRBV9 to TRBJ1-3; 7 nucleotides align to TRBD1. CDR1 SGDLS and CDR2 YYNGEE come from the germline V gene. The CDR3 is made up of 17 amino acids. V trimming: 0 bases; J trimming: 0 bases; junction bases outside the gene matches: 6. In nucleotides, the CDR3 is TGTGCCAGCAGCGTAGCAGCCGACAGGGACTCTGGAAACACCATATATTTT. It specifies CASSVAADRDSGNTIYF.